The present T cell receptor (beta chain) was sequenced within a study of cytomegalovirus exposure and HLA in healthy donors. Vbeta (60) and Jbeta (13) primers were used in the PCR. Some clones are missing from TCRdb's copy, which holds only in-frame ones; the method was immunoSEQ multiplex PCR. The table lists roughly 150,000 clones, around 80% of them singletons, with over 2% in the top ten. Germline CDR1 is MNHNS and CDR2 is SASEGT. V was shortened by 6 bases and J by 5 bases, with 10 bases between the two germline ends. The CDR3 has 12 residues. Whereas donors were nominally healthy upon sampling, unrecorded immune exposures were probable. For this clone: This sample includes further DNA sequences coding for the same CDR3.

The rearrangement uses TRBV6-1 and TRBJ1-1; no firm D call. The source material was PBMCs. The clonotype comes from a man younger than 45 in good health and CMV-seronegative. The CDR3 reads CASRDPGTEAFF. In DNA, the CDR3 is TGTGCCAGCAGAGATCCAGGAACTGAAGCTTTCTTT.